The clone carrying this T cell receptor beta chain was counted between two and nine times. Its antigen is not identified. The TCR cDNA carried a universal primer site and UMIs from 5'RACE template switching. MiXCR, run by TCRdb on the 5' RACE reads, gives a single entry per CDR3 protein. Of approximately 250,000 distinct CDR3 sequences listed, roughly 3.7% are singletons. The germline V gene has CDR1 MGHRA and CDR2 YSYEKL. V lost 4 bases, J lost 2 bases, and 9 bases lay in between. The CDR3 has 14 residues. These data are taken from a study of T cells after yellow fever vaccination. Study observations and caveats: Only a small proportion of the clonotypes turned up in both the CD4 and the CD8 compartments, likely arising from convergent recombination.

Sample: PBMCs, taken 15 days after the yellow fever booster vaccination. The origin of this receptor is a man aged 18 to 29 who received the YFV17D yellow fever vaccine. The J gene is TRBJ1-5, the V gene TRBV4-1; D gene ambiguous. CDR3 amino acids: CASSPYTGNQPQHF. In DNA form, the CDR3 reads TGCGCCAGCAGCCCATACACCGGCAATCAGCCCCAGCATTTT.